Below are 13 T cell receptor beta chains sequenced from a single sample in a study of shared clonotypes between healthy human individuals. Sequenced by immunoSEQ multiplex PCR; TCRdb stores in-frame clones only, minus some. The top ten hold about 0.13% of the sample, which has roughly 2 million clones, around 95% seen once. What was sequenced was naive CD4+ T cells sorted from blood. Subset described: CD45RA+ positively selected. The receptors come from a man younger than 35 in good health.

This clone was seen more than once but under ten times. This same CDR3 is encoded by further DNA sequences in the sample. J is TRBJ1-5 and V is TRBV9; TRBD1 aligns across 10 bases. Germline values: CDR1 SGDLS, CDR2 YYNGEE. The CDR3 runs to 15 residues. The V segment lost 0 bases and the J segment 6 bases; nucleotides outside the gene matches: 3. CDR3 sequence: CASSVGDRGLQPQHF. The DNA for the CDR3 is TGTGCCAGCAGCGTAGGCGACAGGGGGCTTCAGCCCCAGCATTTT.

V is TRBV13 and J is TRBJ1-2; D gene uncertain. The CDR3 runs 12 residues. V was clipped by 4 bases and J by 8 bases, with 11 bases between them. Germline assignment: CDR1 PRHDT and CDR2 FYEKMQ (reference sequence). CDR3 sequence: CASSSRFGGYTF. The CDR3 nucleotides are TGTGCCAGCAGCTCCCGATTTGGAGGCTACACCTTC.

On this clone: A junction end diverges from the germline sequence, so it may reflect a read error. The chain has TRBV10-1 and TRBJ2-7; 8 bases align to TRBD1. There are 11 residues in the CDR3. Germline CDR1 WNHNN, CDR2 SYGVQD (reference sequence). Here the CDR3 reads CATQGVSTPQF. The CDR3 DNA follows: TGCGCCACACAGGGGGTCAGCACACCTCAATTC.

The rearrangement uses TRBV5-4 and TRBJ1-2, with D perhaps TRBD1 (5 bases). Between the trimmed V and J ends, which lost 5 bases and 8 bases, there was a span of 13 bases. Germline V gives CDR1 SGHNT, CDR2 YYREEE (reference sequence). CDR3 size: 12 residues. The CDR3 spells CASRGWGDGYTF. The CDR3 region has the DNA TGTGCCAGCAGGGGGTGGGGCGACGGCTACACCTTC.

About this clone itself: Other DNA sequences in the sample encode the same CDR3. This chain uses TRBV7-9 with TRBJ1-1; 9 bases agree with TRBD1. The V gene end was trimmed by 6 bases and the J gene end by 5 bases; junction bases not matched to a gene: 4. Germline loops: CDR1 SEHNR, CDR2 FQNEAQ (reference sequence). The CDR3 consists of 13 residues. CDR3 sequence: CASSRTGDTEAFF. DNA for the CDR3: TGTGCCAGCAGTCGGACAGGGGATACTGAAGCTTTCTTT.

To note about this clone: This CDR3 is also generated by other DNA sequences in the sample. V and J are TRBV5-1 and TRBJ2-6, with no clear D. V gave up 4 bases and J gave up 0 bases, with 5 bases separating them. Germline CDR1 and CDR2: SGHRS and YFSETQ. The CDR3 contains 14 residues. The chain's CDR3 is CASSPVSGANVLTF. In DNA form, the CDR3 reads TGCGCCAGCAGCCCAGTCTCTGGGGCCAACGTCCTGACTTTC.

The CDR3 nucleotides read TGCAGCGCGGGGCAAAACAGGGGGAGGGAGACCCAGTACTTC. Translated: CSAGQNRGRETQYF. V and J are TRBV29-1 and TRBJ2-5, with 8 positions matching TRBD1. J was trimmed by 5 bases and V by 7 bases; bases with no gene match: 12. The CDR3 consists of 14 residues. Germline V gene data show CDR1 as SQVTM and CDR2 as ANQGSEA. Supplemented by reference TRBV29-1 and TRBJ2-5, the full variable domain reads SAVISQKPSRDICQRGTSLTIQCQVDSQVTMMFWYRQQPGQSLTLIATANQGSEATYESGFVIDKFPISRPNLTFSTLTVSNMSPEDSSIYLCSAGQNRGRETQYFGPGTRLLVL.

This clone came up once. The chain carries TRBV20-1 and TRBJ1-2; D unresolved. This CDR3 contains 11 residues. CDR1 DFQATT and CDR2 SNEGSKA come from the germline V gene (reference sequence). V lost 5 bases to trimming and J lost 8 bases, with 12 bases between them. The CDR3 protein is CSASTNWGYTF. Written as DNA, the CDR3 is TGCAGTGCTTCGACCAATTGGGGCTACACCTTC.

This sequence joins TRBV7-3 and TRBJ2-7, with 13 positions matching TRBD2. Germline CDR1 is SGHTA and CDR2 is FQGTGA. The CDR3 has 14 amino acids. Unmatched junction bases numbered 3, after V lost 4 bases and J lost 6 bases. The CDR3 loop is CASSSGLAGAEQYF. As DNA, the CDR3 is TGTGCCAGCAGCTCCGGACTAGCGGGGGCCGAGCAGTACTTC.

This chain connects TRBV11-2 to TRBJ2-1, with TRBD1 matching over 9 bases. The CDR3 covers 15 residues. In germline, CDR1 is SGHAT, CDR2 FQNNGV. Trimming at V came to 1 base and at J to 7 bases, leaving 5 bases not matched to a gene. The CDR3 is CASSLGGQGLNEQFF. The CDR3 region has the DNA TGTGCCAGCAGCTTAGGGGGACAGGGATTGAATGAGCAGTTCTTC.

This chain joins TRBV7-2 and TRBJ2-2; D is unclear. Germline V gene lookup returns CDR1 SGHTA and CDR2 FQGNSA. Deletions cut 5 bases from V and 0 bases from J, with 13 bases between. The CDR3 totals 16 residues. The DNA for the CDR3 is TGTGCCAGCAGCATCGACGGATCCGCGAACACCGGGGAGCTGTTTTTT. It yields the protein CASSIDGSANTGELFF. Looking up the rest from reference TRBV7-2 and TRBJ2-2 gives the full variable domain: GAGVSQSPSNKVTEKGKDVELRCDPISGHTALYWYRQSLGQGLEFLIYFQGNSAPDKSGLPSDRFSAERTGGSVSTLTIQRTQQEDSAVYLCASSIDGSANTGELFFGEGSRLTVL.

The V and J genes are TRBV14 and TRBJ2-3; 7 nucleotides line up with TRBD2. The CDR3 is 18 residues long. V was clipped by 0 bases and J by 0 bases; unmatched bases: 9. The germline V gene encodes CDR1 SGHDN and CDR2 FVKESK. The CDR3, as DNA: TGTGCCAGCAGCCAAGAAAGAAGTAGCGGGCGGAGCACAGATACGCAGTATTTT. Its protein product is CASSQERSSGRSTDTQYF.

The count of this clone is one. The genes are TRBV10-3 and TRBJ1-2; D unclear. Germline lookup yields CDR1 ENHRY and CDR2 SYGVKD. CDR3 length: 11 amino acids. V was clipped by 6 bases and J by 8 bases, with 10 bases between them. CDR3 residues: CAISPDKGYTF. The CDR3 nucleotides read TGTGCCATCAGCCCGGATAAAGGCTACACCTTC.